The 8 T cell receptor beta chains below come from one sample, sequenced in a study of OX40 agonist ivuxolimab in advanced cancers. TCRdb keeps only in-frame clones here, not all; method: immunoSEQ multiplex PCR. Of tens of thousands of clones in the sample, less than 95% were seen once. Sample: CD4+ or CD8+ T cells sorted from blood, taken in a trial of the OX40 agonist ivuxolimab. The receptor set was obtained from an adult with an advanced solid tumor such as melanoma, head and neck, liver or kidney cancer.

The chain uses TRBV2 and TRBJ2-5; D remains ambiguous. V was pared by 5 bases and J by 5 bases, with 9 bases between. The CDR3 runs 12 residues. Germline CDR1 SNHLY, CDR2 FYNNEI. CDR3 in DNA: TGTGCCAGCAGTTACAACGGCGAGACCCAGTACTTC. Amino acid sequence: CASSYNGETQYF.

This chain links TRBV28 with TRBJ1-5; D ambiguous. The CDR3 is 13 amino acids. V was cut by 3 bases and J by 1 base, with 4 bases left in between. Germline V gene lookup returns CDR1 MDHEN and CDR2 SYDVKM. The CDR3 bases are TGTGCCAGCAGTTTGGAAAGCAATCAGCCCCAGCATTTT. Protein: CASSLESNQPQHF.

The rearrangement joins TRBV29-1 to TRBJ1-2; no clear D. Between the trimmed V and J ends, which lost 3 bases and 2 bases, there was a span of 7 bases. This CDR3 has 12 residues. Germline CDR1 reads SQVTM; CDR2 reads ANQGSEA. CDR3 bases: TGCAGCGTTGAGGCCAGGAACTATGGCTACACCTTC. This sequence encodes CSVEARNYGYTF.

The CDR3 spells CAISTGTTSGVTDTQYF. The CDR3 DNA sequence: TGTGCCATCAGTACCGGGACTACCTCAGGCGTGACAGATACGCAGTATTTT. This chain joins TRBV10-3 and TRBJ2-3; 7 bases fit TRBD2. The germline V gene has CDR1 ENHRY and CDR2 SYGVKD. V lost 5 bases to trimming and J lost 3 bases; unmatched junction nucleotides: 14. There are 17 residues in the CDR3.

This chain connects TRBV5-1 to TRBJ2-1; D ambiguous. Germline values: CDR1 SGHRS, CDR2 YFSETQ. CDR3 length equals 12 residues. V dropped 4 bases and J dropped 8 bases, with 10 bases sitting between them. CDR3 sequence reads: CASSAPGDEQFF. CDR3 bases: TGCGCCAGCAGCGCGCCAGGAGATGAGCAGTTCTTC.

The chain employs TRBV28 and TRBJ1-2; 10 bases align to TRBD1. J lost 5 bases, V lost 8 bases, and 11 bases had no gene match. The CDR3 contains 15 residues. The germline gives CDR1 MDHEN, CDR2 SYDVKM. The CDR3 sequence is CASLRQGAAGYGYTF. CDR3 DNA: TGTGCCAGCCTTAGACAGGGGGCGGCGGGATATGGCTACACCTTC.

V is TRBV29-1 and J is TRBJ2-7; D is uncertain. V was pared by 0 bases and J by 1 base, with 4 bases between. Germline CDR1 is SQVTM and CDR2 is ANQGSEA. The CDR3 has 12 amino acids. The CDR3 region is CSVEEESYEQYF. The CDR3 DNA follows: TGCAGCGTTGAAGAGGAGTCCTACGAGCAGTACTTC.

The chain links TRBV9 to TRBJ1-6; D gene ambiguous. Trimming shortened V by 0 bases and J by 0 bases, and 7 bases separated the two germline ends. CDR3 length equals 16 residues. Germline values: CDR1 SGDLS, CDR2 YYNGEE. The CDR3 here is CASSVAPSSYNSPLHF. The CDR3, as DNA: TGTGCCAGCAGCGTAGCCCCAAGCTCCTATAATTCACCCCTCCACTTT.